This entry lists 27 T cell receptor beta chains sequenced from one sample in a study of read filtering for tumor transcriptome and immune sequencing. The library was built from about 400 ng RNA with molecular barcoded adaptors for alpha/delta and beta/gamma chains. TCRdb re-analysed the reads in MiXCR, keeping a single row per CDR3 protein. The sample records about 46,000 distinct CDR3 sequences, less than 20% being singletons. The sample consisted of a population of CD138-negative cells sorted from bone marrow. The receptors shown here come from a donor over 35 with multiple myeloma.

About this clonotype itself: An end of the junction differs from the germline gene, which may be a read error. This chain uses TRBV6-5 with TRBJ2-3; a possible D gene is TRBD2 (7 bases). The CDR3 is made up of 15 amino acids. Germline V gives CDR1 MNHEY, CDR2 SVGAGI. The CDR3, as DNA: TGTACCAGCAGTTACGTGGGAGGGGGAGCAGATACGCAGTATTTT. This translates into CTSSYVGGGADTQYF.

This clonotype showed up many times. CDR3 DNA sequence: TGCAGTGCTAATTTCTACAGGGGGAACACTGAAGCTTTCTTT. Protein sequence: CSANFYRGNTEAFF. This sequence joins TRBV20-1 and TRBJ1-1, with 7 bases matching TRBD1. With V trimmed by 4 bases and J by 1 base, 6 bases remained unmatched. Germline CDR1 DFQATT, CDR2 SNEGSKA (reference sequence). The CDR3 runs to 14 residues.

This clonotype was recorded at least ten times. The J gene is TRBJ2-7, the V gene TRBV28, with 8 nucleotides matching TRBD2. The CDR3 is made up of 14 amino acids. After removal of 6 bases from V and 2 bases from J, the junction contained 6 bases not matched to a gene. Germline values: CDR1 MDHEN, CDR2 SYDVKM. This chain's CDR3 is CASRSGRGAYEQYF. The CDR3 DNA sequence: TGTGCCAGCAGGAGCGGGAGAGGAGCCTACGAGCAGTACTTC. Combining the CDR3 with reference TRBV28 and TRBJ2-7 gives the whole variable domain DVKVTQSSRYLVKRTGEKVFLECVQDMDHENMFWYRQDPGLGLRLIYFSYDVKMKEKGDIPEGYSVSREKKERFSLILESASTNQTSMYLCASRSGRGAYEQYFGPGTRLTVT.

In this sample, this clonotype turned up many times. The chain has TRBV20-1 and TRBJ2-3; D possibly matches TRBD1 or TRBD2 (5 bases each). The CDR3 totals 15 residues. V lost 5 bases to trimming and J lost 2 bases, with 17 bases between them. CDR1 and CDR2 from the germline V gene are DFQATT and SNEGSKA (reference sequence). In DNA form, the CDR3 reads TGCAGTGCTGAGCCGAGGGACCGGTACACAGATACGCAGTATTTT. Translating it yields CSAEPRDRYTDTQYF.

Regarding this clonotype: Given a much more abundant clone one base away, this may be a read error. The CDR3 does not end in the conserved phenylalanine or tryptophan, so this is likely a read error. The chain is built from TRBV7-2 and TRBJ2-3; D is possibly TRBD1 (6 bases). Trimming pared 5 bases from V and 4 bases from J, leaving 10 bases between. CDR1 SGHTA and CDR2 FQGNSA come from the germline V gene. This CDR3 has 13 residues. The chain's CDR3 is CASSLQGSDTQYS. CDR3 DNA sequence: TGTGCCAGCAGCCTACAGGGCTCAGATACGCAGTATTCT.

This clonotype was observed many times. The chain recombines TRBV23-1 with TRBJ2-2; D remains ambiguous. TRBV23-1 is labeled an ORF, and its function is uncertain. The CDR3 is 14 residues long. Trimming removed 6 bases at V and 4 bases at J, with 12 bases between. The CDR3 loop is CASSRWTGTGELFF. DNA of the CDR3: TGCGCCAGCAGCCGATGGACGGGCACCGGGGAGCTGTTTTTT.

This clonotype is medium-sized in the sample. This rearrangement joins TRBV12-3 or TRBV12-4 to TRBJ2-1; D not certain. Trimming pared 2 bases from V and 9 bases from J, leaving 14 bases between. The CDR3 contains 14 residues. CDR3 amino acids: CASSLQVVEPEQFF. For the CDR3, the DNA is TGTGCCAGCAGTTTACAGGTAGTAGAACCTGAGCAGTTCTTC.

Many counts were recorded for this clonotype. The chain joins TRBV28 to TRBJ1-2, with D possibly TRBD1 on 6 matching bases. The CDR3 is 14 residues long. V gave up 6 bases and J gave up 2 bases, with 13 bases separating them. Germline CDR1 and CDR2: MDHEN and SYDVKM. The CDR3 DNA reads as TGTGCCAGCAGCTACGGACAGTCCAACTATGGCTACACCTTC. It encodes CASSYGQSNYGYTF.

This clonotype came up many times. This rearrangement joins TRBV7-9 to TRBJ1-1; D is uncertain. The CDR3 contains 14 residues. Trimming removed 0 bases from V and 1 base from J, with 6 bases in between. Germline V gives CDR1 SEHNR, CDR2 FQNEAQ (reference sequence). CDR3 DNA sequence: TGTGCCAGCAGCTTAGCATTGGGGAACACTGAAGCTTTCTTT. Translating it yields CASSLALGNTEAFF.

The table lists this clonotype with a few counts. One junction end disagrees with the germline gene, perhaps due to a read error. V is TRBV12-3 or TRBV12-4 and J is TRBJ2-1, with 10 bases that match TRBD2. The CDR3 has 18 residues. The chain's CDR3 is CAGSLAGTSESSYNEQFF. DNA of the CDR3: TGTGCCGGCAGTTTGGCCGGGACTAGCGAAAGCTCCTACAATGAGCAGTTCTTC.

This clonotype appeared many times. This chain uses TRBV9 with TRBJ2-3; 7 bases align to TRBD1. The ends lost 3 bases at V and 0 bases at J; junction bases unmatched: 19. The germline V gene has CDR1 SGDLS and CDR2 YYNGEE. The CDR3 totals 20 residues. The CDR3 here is CASSGNQRRRGQASTDTQYF. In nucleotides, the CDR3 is TGTGCCAGCAGCGGAAACCAAAGAAGAAGGGGGCAGGCGAGCACAGATACGCAGTATTTT.

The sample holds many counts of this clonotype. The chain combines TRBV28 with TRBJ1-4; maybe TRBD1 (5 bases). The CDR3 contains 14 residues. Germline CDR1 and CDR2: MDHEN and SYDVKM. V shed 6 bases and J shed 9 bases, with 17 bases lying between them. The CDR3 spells CASSPPGPDQKLFF. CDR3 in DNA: TGTGCCAGCAGCCCGCCGGGGCCGGATCAAAAACTGTTTTTT.

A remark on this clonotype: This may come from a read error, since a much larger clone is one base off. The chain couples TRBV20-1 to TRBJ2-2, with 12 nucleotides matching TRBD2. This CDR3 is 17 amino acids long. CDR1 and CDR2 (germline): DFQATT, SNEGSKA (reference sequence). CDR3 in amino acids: CSARTLAGGSDTGEPFF. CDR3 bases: TGCAGTGCTAGAACCCTAGCGGGAGGGTCGGACACCGGGGAGCCGTTTTTT.

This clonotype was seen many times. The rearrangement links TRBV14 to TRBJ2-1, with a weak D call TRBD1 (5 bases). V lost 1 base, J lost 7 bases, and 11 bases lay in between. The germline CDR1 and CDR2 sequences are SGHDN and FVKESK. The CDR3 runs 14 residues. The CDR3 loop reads CASSQVGQRNEQFF. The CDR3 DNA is TGTGCCAGCAGCCAAGTGGGGCAACGGAATGAGCAGTTCTTC.

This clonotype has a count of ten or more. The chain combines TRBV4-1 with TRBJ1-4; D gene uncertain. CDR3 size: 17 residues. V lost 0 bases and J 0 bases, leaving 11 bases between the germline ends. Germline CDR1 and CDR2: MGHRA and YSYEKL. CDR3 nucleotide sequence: TGCGCCAGCAGCCAAGATCCCCACCCGGCAACTAATGAAAAACTGTTTTTT. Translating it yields CASSQDPHPATNEKLFF.

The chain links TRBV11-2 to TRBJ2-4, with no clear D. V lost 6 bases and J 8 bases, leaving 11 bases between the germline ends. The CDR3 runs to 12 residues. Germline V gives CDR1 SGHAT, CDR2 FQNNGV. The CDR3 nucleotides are TGTGCCAGCAGTATTTCGTTCGACATTCAGTACTTC. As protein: CASSISFDIQYF.

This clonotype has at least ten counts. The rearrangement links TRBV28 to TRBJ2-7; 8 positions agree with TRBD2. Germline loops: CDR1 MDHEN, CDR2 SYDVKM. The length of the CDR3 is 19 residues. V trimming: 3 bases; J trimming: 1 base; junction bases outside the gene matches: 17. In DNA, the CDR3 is TGTGCCAGCAGTTTCCCCAAAGGCTTTGCGGGAGGATCATCCTACGAGCAGTACTTC. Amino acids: CASSFPKGFAGGSSYEQYF.

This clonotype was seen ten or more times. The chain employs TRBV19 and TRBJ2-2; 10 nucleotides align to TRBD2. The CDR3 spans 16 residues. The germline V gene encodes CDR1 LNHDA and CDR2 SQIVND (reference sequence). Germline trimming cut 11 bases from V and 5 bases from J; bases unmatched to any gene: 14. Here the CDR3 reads CASASGRWVGTGELFF. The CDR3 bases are TGTGCCTCGGCTAGCGGGAGATGGGTAGGAACCGGGGAGCTGTTTTTT.

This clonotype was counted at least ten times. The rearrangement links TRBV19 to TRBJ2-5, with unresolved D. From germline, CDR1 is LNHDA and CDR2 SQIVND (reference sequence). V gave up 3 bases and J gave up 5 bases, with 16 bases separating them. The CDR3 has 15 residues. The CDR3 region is CASSINRDPRETQYF. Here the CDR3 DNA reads TGTGCCAGTAGTATTAACCGAGACCCGAGGGAGACCCAGTACTTC.

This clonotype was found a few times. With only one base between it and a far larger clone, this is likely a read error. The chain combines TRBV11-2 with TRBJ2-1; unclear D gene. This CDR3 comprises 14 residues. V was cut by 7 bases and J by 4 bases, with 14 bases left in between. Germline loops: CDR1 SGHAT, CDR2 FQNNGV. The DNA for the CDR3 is TGTGCCAGCAACCTTTTGACCCGGTACAATGAGCAGTTCTTC. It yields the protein CASNLLTRYNEQFF.

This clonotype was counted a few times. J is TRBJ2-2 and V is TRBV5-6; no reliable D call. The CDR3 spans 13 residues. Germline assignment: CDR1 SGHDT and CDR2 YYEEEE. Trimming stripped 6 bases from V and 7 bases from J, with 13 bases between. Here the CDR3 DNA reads TGTGCCAGCATCCGGAGAAGCGACGGGGAGCTGTTTTTT. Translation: CASIRRSDGELFF. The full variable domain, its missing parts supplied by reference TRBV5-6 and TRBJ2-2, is DAGVTQSPTHLIKTRGQQVTLRCSPKSGHDTVSWYQQALGQGPQFIFQYYEEEERQRGNFPDRFSGHQFPNYSSELNVNALLLGDSALYLCASIRRSDGELFFGEGSRLTVL.

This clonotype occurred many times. As DNA, the CDR3 is TGTGCCAGCAGTTTACGTAGGGGGACTGAAGCTTTCTTT. Translation gives CASSLRRGTEAFF. The chain uses TRBV12-3 or TRBV12-4 and TRBJ1-1; D possibly corresponds to TRBD1 (6 bases). This CDR3 is 13 amino acids long. Trimming removed 2 bases from V and 5 bases from J, with 9 bases in between.

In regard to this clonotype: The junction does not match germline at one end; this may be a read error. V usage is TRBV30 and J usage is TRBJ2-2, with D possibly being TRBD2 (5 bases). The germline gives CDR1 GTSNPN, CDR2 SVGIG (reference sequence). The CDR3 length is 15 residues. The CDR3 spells CARSGGLADTGELFF. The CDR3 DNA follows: TGTGCCCGGAGTGGCGGCCTAGCCGACACCGGGGAGCTGTTCTTT.

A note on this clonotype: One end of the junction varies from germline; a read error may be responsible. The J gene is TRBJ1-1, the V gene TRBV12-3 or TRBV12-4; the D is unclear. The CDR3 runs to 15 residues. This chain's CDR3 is CASGLEIRRNTEAFF. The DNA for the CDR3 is TGTGCCAGCGGTTTAGAAATTCGCAGGAACACTGAAGCTTTCTTT.

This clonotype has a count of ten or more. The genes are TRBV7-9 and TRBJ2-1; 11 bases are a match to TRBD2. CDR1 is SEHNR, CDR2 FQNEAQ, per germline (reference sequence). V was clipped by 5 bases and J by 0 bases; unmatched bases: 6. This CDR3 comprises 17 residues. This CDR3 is CASSPRTSGSSYNEQFF. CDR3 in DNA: TGTGCCAGCAGCCCTAGAACTAGCGGGAGCTCCTACAATGAGCAGTTCTTC. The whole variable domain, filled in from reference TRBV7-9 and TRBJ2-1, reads DTGVSQNPRHKITKRGQNVTFRCDPISEHNRLYWYRQTLGQGPEFLTYFQNEAQLEKSRLLSDRFSAERPKGSFSTLEIQRTEQGDSAMYLCASSPRTSGSSYNEQFFGPGTRLTVL.

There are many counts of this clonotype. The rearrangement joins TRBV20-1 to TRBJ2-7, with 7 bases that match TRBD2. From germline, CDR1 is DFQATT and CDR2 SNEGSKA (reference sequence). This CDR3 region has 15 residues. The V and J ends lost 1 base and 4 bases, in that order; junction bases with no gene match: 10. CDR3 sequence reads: CSARAMGGSRYEQYF. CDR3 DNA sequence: TGCAGTGCTAGAGCTATGGGCGGGAGTAGGTACGAGCAGTACTTC.

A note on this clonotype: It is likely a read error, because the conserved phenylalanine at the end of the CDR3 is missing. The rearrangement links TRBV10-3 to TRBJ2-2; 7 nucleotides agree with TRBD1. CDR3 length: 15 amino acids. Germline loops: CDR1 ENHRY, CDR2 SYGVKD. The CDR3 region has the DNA TGTGCCACTAGATCGACAGGGCCAAACACCGTGGAGCTGTTTTTA. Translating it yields CATRSTGPNTVELFL.